This T cell receptor beta chain came from a study of T cells after yellow fever vaccination. Overall study findings and caveats: Clones from primary vaccination mostly reappeared after the booster (over 95% CD4, around 90% CD8).

One entry per CDR3 protein results from TCRdb running MiXCR on the 5' RACE reads. The table shows 300,000 to 450,000 distinct CDR3 sequences, with approximately 8% occurring only once. Trimming stripped 2 bases from V and 1 base from J, with 10 bases between. CDR1 is MNHEY, CDR2 SVGAGI, per germline. The CDR3 length is 15 residues. This clonotype was counted a few times. What it recognizes is unknown. The chain carries TRBV6-5 and TRBJ2-3; D gene ambiguous. This TCR was sampled from a man aged 18-30 years who received the YFV17D yellow fever vaccine. The specimen comprised PBMCs, sampled roughly 47 days after the first yellow fever vaccination. CDR3 nucleotide sequence: TGTGCCAGCAGTTACATGTCGGGCCGCACAGATACGCAGTATTTT. This encodes CASSYMSGRTDTQYF.